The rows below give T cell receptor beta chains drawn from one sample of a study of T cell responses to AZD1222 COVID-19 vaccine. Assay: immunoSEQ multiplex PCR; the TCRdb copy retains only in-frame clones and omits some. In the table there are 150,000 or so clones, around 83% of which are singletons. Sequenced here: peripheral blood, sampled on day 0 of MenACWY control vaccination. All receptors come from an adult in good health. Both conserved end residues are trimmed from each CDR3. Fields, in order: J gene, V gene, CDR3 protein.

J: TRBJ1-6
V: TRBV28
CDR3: ASRGQGANSPLH

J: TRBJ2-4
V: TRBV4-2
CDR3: ASSQGVRTGGTLAKNIQY

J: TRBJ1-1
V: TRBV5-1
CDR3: ASSRTGTGTEAF

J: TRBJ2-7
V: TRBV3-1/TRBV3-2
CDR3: AAEGPESYEQY

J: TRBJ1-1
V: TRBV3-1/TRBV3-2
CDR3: ASSQAGGQVLTEAF

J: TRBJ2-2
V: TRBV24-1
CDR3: ATSDTGTGYPGELF

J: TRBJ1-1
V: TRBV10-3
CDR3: AISEQLTEAF

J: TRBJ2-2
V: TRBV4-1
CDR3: ASSPLGVGGELF

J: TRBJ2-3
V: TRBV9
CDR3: ASSPSPGPTDTQY

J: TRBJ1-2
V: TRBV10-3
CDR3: AISDEHQNYGYT

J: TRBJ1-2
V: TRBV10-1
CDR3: ANAGTGSNFFYGYT

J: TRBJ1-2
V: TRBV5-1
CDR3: ASSLQGLDYGYT

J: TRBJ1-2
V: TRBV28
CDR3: ATREGPNYGYT

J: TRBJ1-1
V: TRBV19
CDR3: ASSARTNTEAF

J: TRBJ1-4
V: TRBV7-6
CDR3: ASSRNRIGEKLF

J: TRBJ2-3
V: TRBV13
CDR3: ASLGDTQY

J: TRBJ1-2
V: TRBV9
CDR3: ASSVEASVYGYT

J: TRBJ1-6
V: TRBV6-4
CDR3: ASSESQNSPLH

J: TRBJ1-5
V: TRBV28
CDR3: ASTAGWGGQGRNNQPQH

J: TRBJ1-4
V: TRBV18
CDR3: ASSPPGIGEKLF

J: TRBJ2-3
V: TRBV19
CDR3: ASSLGTAMSTDTQY

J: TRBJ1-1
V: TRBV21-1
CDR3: ASSKGRGQVTEAF

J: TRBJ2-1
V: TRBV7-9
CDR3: ASSFERGVYNEQF